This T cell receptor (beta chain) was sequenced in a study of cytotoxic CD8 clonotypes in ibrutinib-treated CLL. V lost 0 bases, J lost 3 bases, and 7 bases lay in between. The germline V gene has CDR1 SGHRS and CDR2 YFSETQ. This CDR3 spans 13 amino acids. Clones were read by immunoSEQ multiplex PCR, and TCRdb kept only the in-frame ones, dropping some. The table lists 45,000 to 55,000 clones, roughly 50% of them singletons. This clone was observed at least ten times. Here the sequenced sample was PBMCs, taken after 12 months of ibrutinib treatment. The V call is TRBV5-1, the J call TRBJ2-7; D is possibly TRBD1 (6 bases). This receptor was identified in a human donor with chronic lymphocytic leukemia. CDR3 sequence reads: CASSLGQVYEQYF. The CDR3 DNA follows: TGCGCCAGCAGCTTGGGACAGGTCTACGAGCAGTACTTC.